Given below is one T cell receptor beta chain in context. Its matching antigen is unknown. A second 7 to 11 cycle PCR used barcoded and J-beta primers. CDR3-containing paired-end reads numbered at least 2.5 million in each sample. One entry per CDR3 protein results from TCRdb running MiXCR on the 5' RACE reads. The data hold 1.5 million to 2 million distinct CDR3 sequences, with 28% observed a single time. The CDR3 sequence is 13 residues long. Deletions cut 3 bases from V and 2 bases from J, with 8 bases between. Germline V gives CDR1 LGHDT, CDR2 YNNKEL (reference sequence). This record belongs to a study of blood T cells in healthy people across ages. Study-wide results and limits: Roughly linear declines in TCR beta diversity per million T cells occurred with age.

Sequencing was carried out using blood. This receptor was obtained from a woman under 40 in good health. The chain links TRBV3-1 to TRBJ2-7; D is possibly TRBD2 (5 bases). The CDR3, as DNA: TGTGCCAGCAGCCATACTAGTGCCTACGAGCAGTACTTC. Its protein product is CASSHTSAYEQYF.